Listed below are T cell receptor beta chains from one sample, sequenced in a study of cytomegalovirus exposure and HLA in healthy donors. Assay used: immunoSEQ multiplex PCR; TCRdb lists only in-frame clones, some missing. The sample holds some 120,000 clones. The sequencing sample was made of PBMCs. Source of these receptors: a man aged 18 to 30 in good health and CMV-seronegative. Each CDR3 is given with its conserved first and last residue. Fields, in order: J gene, CDR3 length, V gene, D gene, CDR3 DNA, CDR3 protein. D genes are given only for firm matches.

>TRBJ1-2|13|TRBV27|-
TGTGCCAGCTCAAATCAGGGAGGAGCTGGCTACACCTTC
CASSNQGGAGYTF
>TRBJ2-1|14|TRBV5-4|TRBD1
TGTGCCAGCAGCCCGACAGGGGACGCGTTTGAGCAGTTCTTC
CASSPTGDAFEQFF
>TRBJ2-5|15|TRBV25-1|-
TGTGCCAGCAGTCTCGGGGGGCGACGAGGGGAGACCCAGTACTTC
CASSLGGRRGETQYF
>TRBJ1-1|13|TRBV6-1|-
TGTGCCAGCACGGAGGGAACGGACACTGAAGCTTTCTTT
CASTEGTDTEAFF
>TRBJ2-5|14|TRBV29-1|-
TGCAGCGTTGGGGTCGCGGGTTTTTCGGAGACCCAGTACTTC
CSVGVAGFSETQYF
>TRBJ1-2|15|TRBV27|-
TGTGCCAGCAGGCTACAGGCCTCGGAGGGGTATGGCTACACCTTC
CASRLQASEGYGYTF
>TRBJ2-1|15|TRBV27|-
TGTGCCAGCAGGAGGGGGGGCCCGGGCTACAATGAGCAGTTCTTC
CASRRGGPGYNEQFF
>TRBJ2-1|15|TRBV13|-
TGTGCCAGCAGCTTTAACGGACAGTACTACAATGAGCAGTTCTTC
CASSFNGQYYNEQFF
>TRBJ2-1|16|TRBV9|-
TGTGCCAGCAGCGTAGGGGGGCGAGTTGGTGGTGGTGAGCAGTTCTTC
CASSVGGRVGGGEQFF
>TRBJ2-7|16|TRBV7-6|TRBD1
TGTGCCAGCAGCCTAAGCAGGGGGCCCACCGCGGGTGAGCAGTACTTC
CASSLSRGPTAGEQYF